This passage covers 29 T cell receptor beta chains from one sample sequenced in a study of CD8+CD57+ T cells in acquired aplastic anemia. It was genomic DNA that served as the template for profiling TCR beta VDJ and CDR3. TCRdb reprocessed the reads with MiXCR, giving one entry per CDR3 protein. The top ten clones hold roughly 8% of a sample with some 280,000 distinct CDR3 sequences, roughly half of them seen once. The specimen was sorted CD4+, CD8+, or CD8+CD57+ T cells (not recorded which) from PBMCs. These receptors were collected from a human donor with severe aplastic anemia or a healthy control (not recorded which).

This sequence joins TRBV24-1 and TRBJ1-2; 8 positions agree with TRBD1. Looked up from germline, CDR1 is KGHDR and CDR2 is SFDVKD. This CDR3 region has 15 residues. The ends lost 7 bases at V and 4 bases at J; junction bases unmatched: 10. CDR3 in DNA: TGTGCCACCAGCGGCCCTGGGACAGGAAGCTATGGCTACACCTTC. It codes for CATSGPGTGSYGYTF.

This chain connects TRBV19 to TRBJ2-1; perhaps TRBD2 as D (6 bases). V lost 8 bases, J lost 8 bases, and 19 bases lay in between. The length of the CDR3 is 14 residues. The V gene's germline CDR1 is LNHDA and CDR2 SQIVND (reference sequence). DNA for the CDR3: TGTGCCAGTTGTCGGGGAACTAGCCAGGATGAGCAGTTCTTC. Translated: CASCRGTSQDEQFF. Complete variable domain (other parts from reference TRBV19 and TRBJ2-1): DGGITQSPKYLFRKEGQNVTLSCEQNLNHDAMYWYRQDPGQGLRLIYYSQIVNDFQKGDIAEGYSVSREKKESFPLTVTSAQKNPTAFYLCASCRGTSQDEQFFGPGTRLTVL.

The genes are TRBV12-3 or TRBV12-4 and TRBJ2-4, with no clear D. The CDR3 length is 13 residues. V was trimmed by 0 bases and J by 8 bases, leaving 8 bases between them. CDR3 sequence reads: CASSLAGQDIQYF. The CDR3 nucleotides read TGTGCCAGCAGTTTAGCGGGTCAGGACATTCAGTACTTC.

Turning to this clonotype: Just one base apart from a much larger clone, this may be a read error. The V gene is TRBV25-1, the J gene TRBJ2-2, with D perhaps TRBD2 (6 bases). Germline-derived CDR1 and CDR2 are MGHDK and SYGVNS. This CDR3 comprises 14 residues. CDR3 protein: CASSQAGVTGGLFF. The CDR3 bases are TGTGCCAGCAGCCAAGCCGGGGTCACCGGGGGGCTGTTTTTT.

This clonotype was found many times. V gene TRBV15 combines with J gene TRBJ2-3; 13 bases match TRBD2. J lost 0 bases, V lost 3 bases, and 0 bases had no gene match. CDR3 length: 16 amino acids. CDR1 is LNHNV, CDR2 YYDKDF, per germline (reference sequence). CDR3 DNA: TGTGCCACCAGCAGGGGACTAGCGGGGAGCACAGATACGCAGTATTTT. Translation gives CATSRGLAGSTDTQYF.

The chain combines TRBV2 with TRBJ2-3; the D gene could be TRBD1 or TRBD2 (5 bases each). The V gene's germline CDR1 is SNHLY and CDR2 FYNNEI. The CDR3 loop spans 15 amino acids. Trimming took 8 bases from V and 0 from J, leaving 15 bases between them. This CDR3 is CASLSGTGSTDTQYF. CDR3 DNA: TGTGCCAGCCTGTCCGGGACGGGAAGCACAGATACGCAGTATTTT.

This clonotype has a count of ten or more. The chain uses TRBV4-3 and TRBJ2-1, with 10 nucleotides matching TRBD2. Germline V gives CDR1 LGHNA, CDR2 YSLEER. With V trimmed by 4 bases and J by 4 bases, 7 bases remained unmatched. The CDR3 is made up of 16 amino acids. The CDR3 spells CASSPQAGGYYNEQFF. The DNA of the CDR3 is TGCGCCAGCAGCCCCCAAGCGGGGGGGTATTACAATGAGCAGTTCTTC.

This chain joins TRBV20-1 and TRBJ2-7; TRBD2 matches at 12 bases. CDR3 length: 13 residues. V was pared by 6 bases and J by 7 bases, with 7 bases of the junction left unmatched. Looked up from germline, CDR1 is DFQATT and CDR2 is SNEGSKA (reference sequence). The CDR3 region is CSAGTSGYNEQYF. The CDR3 nucleotides read TGCAGTGCGGGGACTAGCGGGTACAATGAGCAGTACTTC.

The J gene is TRBJ2-5, the V gene TRBV7-2, with D perhaps TRBD1 or TRBD2 (6 bases each). The length of the CDR3 is 14 residues. Germline loops: CDR1 SGHTA, CDR2 FQGNSA. V dropped 5 bases and J dropped 5 bases, with 15 bases sitting between them. CDR3 loop: CASSRLGGRETQYF. DNA for the CDR3: TGTGCCAGCAGCCGCCTGGGGGGCCGGGAGACCCAGTACTTC. Full variable domain (remainder filled in from reference TRBV7-2 and TRBJ2-5): GAGVSQSPSNKVTEKGKDVELRCDPISGHTALYWYRQSLGQGLEFLIYFQGNSAPDKSGLPSDRFSAERTGGSVSTLTIQRTQQEDSAVYLCASSRLGGRETQYFGPGTRLLVL.

This clonotype turned up a few times. J is TRBJ2-6 and V is TRBV6-4; D is ambiguous. The CDR3 runs 13 residues. The V and J ends lost 5 bases and 15 bases respectively, with 17 bases between them. Germline V CDR1 and CDR2: MRHNA, SNTAGT. The CDR3 DNA reads TGTGCCAGCAGTTCACGCGGTAACCAGGACCTGACTTTC. Encoded protein: CASSSRGNQDLTF.

This clonotype showed up many times. The chain has TRBV7-2 and TRBJ2-7; weak D call: TRBD1 (5 bases). This CDR3 region has 17 residues. The V gene's germline CDR1 is SGHTA and CDR2 FQGNSA. V was clipped by 2 bases and J by 2 bases, with 19 bases between them. CDR3 nucleotides: TGTGCCAGCAGCTTAAATTGGGGCGGCGGCGTAACCTACGAGCAGTACTTC. It is translated as CASSLNWGGGVTYEQYF.

The count of this clonotype is one. A junction boundary mismatches the germline segment, possibly from a read error. This rearrangement joins TRBV20-1 to TRBJ2-7; D may be TRBD1 (6 bases). CDR1 is DFQATT, CDR2 SNEGSKA, per germline (reference sequence). The CDR3 length is 11 residues. CDR3 sequence: CSANSGEFEYF. The CDR3 coding sequence is TGCAGTGCTAATTCAGGGGAGTTCGAGTACTTT.

This clonotype has at least ten counts. This chain joins TRBV20-1 and TRBJ2-2; the D gene is possibly TRBD1 (5 bases). The germline V gene has CDR1 DFQATT and CDR2 SNEGSKA (reference sequence). Trimming shortened V by 2 bases and J by 6 bases, and 10 bases separated the two germline ends. This CDR3 has 13 residues. The CDR3 here is CSARRGNSGELFF. CDR3 bases: TGCAGTGCTAGAAGGGGAAACTCCGGGGAGCTGTTTTTT.

The gene calls are TRBV9 and TRBJ1-4, with 10 bases matching TRBD1. This CDR3 spans 15 amino acids. Germline CDR1 SGDLS, CDR2 YYNGEE. V lost 5 bases and J lost 8; bases outside the gene matches: 9. The CDR3 nucleotides are TGTGCCAGCAGGCTCTCGACAGGGGGCGGCGAAAAACTGTTTTTT. Protein sequence: CASRLSTGGGEKLFF. Full variable domain (missing parts from reference TRBV9 and TRBJ1-4): DSGVTQTPKHLITATGQRVTLRCSPRSGDLSVYWYQQSLDQGLQFLIQYYNGEERAKGNILERFSAQQFPDLHSELNLSSLELGDSALYFCASRLSTGGGEKLFFGSGTQLSVL.

A word on this clonotype: The germline gene is not matched at one end of the junction; a read error may be the cause. V and J are TRBV10-3 and TRBJ1-6; 9 bases agree with TRBD1. There are 15 residues in the CDR3. Germline loops: CDR1 ENHRY, CDR2 SYGVKD. CDR3 in amino acids: CAIRTGEAYNSPLHF. CDR3 nucleotides: TGCGCCATCAGGACAGGGGAGGCCTATAATTCACCCCTCCACTTT.

This chain joins TRBV2 and TRBJ2-1; TRBD2 matches 13 bases. V shed 0 bases and J 5 bases; nucleotides not matched to a gene: 7. Germline loops: CDR1 SNHLY, CDR2 FYNNEI. The CDR3 contains 18 residues. CDR3: CASSEAILAGGADNEQFF. The CDR3 nucleotides read TGTGCCAGCAGTGAAGCAATACTAGCGGGAGGGGCTGACAATGAGCAGTTCTTC.

V usage is TRBV5-6 and J usage is TRBJ1-5, with D uncertain. The V end lost 0 bases, the J end lost 6 bases, and 4 bases lay between the germline ends. The CDR3 covers 12 residues. Germline V CDR1 and CDR2: SGHDT, YYEEEE. The CDR3 region is CASSLGPQPQHF. CDR3 coding DNA: TGTGCCAGCAGCTTGGGGCCTCAGCCCCAGCATTTT.

J is TRBJ1-1 and V is TRBV20-1; 12 bases align to TRBD1. Unmatched junction bases numbered 13, after V lost 6 bases and J lost 5 bases. Germline assignment: CDR1 DFQATT and CDR2 SNEGSKA (reference sequence). The CDR3 runs to 16 residues. CDR3 bases: TGCAGTGCCATCGACCGGGACAGGGGGCCATTGACTGAAGCTTTCTTT. As protein: CSAIDRDRGPLTEAFF.

J is TRBJ2-1 and V is TRBV24-1, with D tentatively TRBD1 or TRBD2 (5 bases each). Germline V gives CDR1 KGHDR, CDR2 SFDVKD. The germline V and J ends were trimmed by 4 bases and 9 bases, with 18 bases remaining between them. This CDR3 region has 15 residues. The CDR3 protein is CATSDPAGTGGEQFF. In nucleotides, the CDR3 is TGTGCCACCAGTGACCCCGCCGGGACCGGAGGTGAGCAGTTCTTC.

The chain has TRBV24-1 and TRBJ1-1, with no clear D. Germline CDR1 is KGHDR and CDR2 is SFDVKD. The CDR3 loop spans 12 amino acids. The germline V and J ends were trimmed by 0 bases and 11 bases, with 9 bases remaining between them. The CDR3 nucleotides read TGTGCCACCAGTGATTTGCAAGGGAGCGCTTTCTTT. Its protein product is CATSDLQGSAFF.

The chain joins TRBV10-3 to TRBJ2-7, with D perhaps matching TRBD2 (7 bases). The germline gives CDR1 ENHRY, CDR2 SYGVKD. Trimming removed 10 bases at V and 3 bases at J, with 28 bases between. The CDR3 totals 17 residues. The DNA for the CDR3 is TGTGCCACCGGTGAGTCGAAGCCCCCGGGGGGCCACTACGAGCAGTACTTC. As protein: CATGESKPPGGHYEQYF.

This clonotype was recorded at least ten times. The CDR3 loop reads CASSLKGWAEAFF. CDR3 coding DNA: TGTGCCAGCAGTTTAAAAGGGTGGGCTGAAGCTTTCTTT. The chain carries TRBV12-3 or TRBV12-4 and TRBJ1-1; unclear D gene. The CDR3 totals 13 residues. Trimming took off 2 bases at V and 6 bases at J, with 10 bases between the two ends.

About this clonotype: Its ends do not fully match the called genes, so a read error is possible. The chain carries TRBV7-3 and TRBJ1-6; the D gene is possibly TRBD1 (6 bases). This CDR3 has 14 amino acids. CDR1 SGHTA and CDR2 FQGTGA come from the germline V gene. The CDR3 loop is CASRLTGFTSPLHF. DNA for the CDR3: TGTGCCAGCAGGTTAACAGGGTTTACCTCACCCCTCCACTTT.

This chain joins TRBV20-1 and TRBJ2-5, with 11 bases identical to TRBD2. The CDR3 runs to 15 residues. Unmatched junction bases numbered 8, after V lost 3 bases and J lost 5 bases. In germline, CDR1 is DFQATT, CDR2 SNEGSKA (reference sequence). The CDR3 region is CSASNALAGGETQYF. For the CDR3, the DNA is TGCAGTGCTAGTAATGCCTTAGCGGGAGGGGAGACCCAGTACTTC.

V gene TRBV10-3 combines with J gene TRBJ2-2, with D possibly TRBD2 on 6 matching bases. The CDR3 consists of 16 residues. Germline lookup yields CDR1 ENHRY and CDR2 SYGVKD. V was clipped by 2 bases and J by 4 bases, with 14 bases between them. CDR3 sequence (DNA): TGTGCCATCAGTGAGCAGATTGCGGGAAGCACCGGGGAGCTGTTTTTT. It encodes CAISEQIAGSTGELFF.

The V gene is TRBV10-3, the J gene TRBJ1-1, with 9 positions matching TRBD1. Losses at the gene ends were 4 bases for V and 3 bases for J; bases not matched to a gene: 0. The CDR3 sequence is 13 residues long. Germline CDR1 ENHRY, CDR2 SYGVKD. CDR3: CAISGTGDTEAFF. CDR3 coding DNA: TGTGCCATCAGTGGGACAGGGGACACTGAAGCTTTCTTT.

The chain employs TRBV10-3 and TRBJ1-1; 9 bases are a match to TRBD1. The junction had 5 bases not matched to a gene; V was cut back by 2 bases and J by 1 base. Germline loops: CDR1 ENHRY, CDR2 SYGVKD. The CDR3 is 16 residues long. The CDR3 DNA sequence: TGTGCCATCAGTGAGAACAGGGGGCGAGGGAACACTGAAGCTTTCTTT. This sequence encodes CAISENRGRGNTEAFF.

At least ten counts were recorded for this clonotype. This chain links TRBV20-1 with TRBJ2-2; D uncertain. The CDR3 is made up of 14 amino acids. Looked up from germline, CDR1 is DFQATT and CDR2 is SNEGSKA (reference sequence). The V end lost 3 bases, the J end lost 4 bases, and 12 bases lay between the germline ends. CDR3 protein: CSASPRSITGELFF. The CDR3 bases are TGCAGTGCTAGTCCTAGGTCGATCACCGGGGAGCTGTTTTTT.

This chain joins TRBV20-1 and TRBJ2-1; a weak D match, TRBD2 (5 bases). Trimming took 0 bases from V and 8 from J, leaving 14 bases between them. Per the germline V gene, CDR1 is DFQATT and CDR2 is SNEGSKA (reference sequence). CDR3 length: 14 residues. CDR3: CSAREEVRRHEQFF. The DNA for the CDR3 is TGCAGTGCTAGAGAGGAGGTCCGCCGCCATGAGCAGTTCTTC.